The 25 T cell receptor beta chains listed next were all sequenced from one sample in a study of blood T cell repertoires in COVID-19. The table came from immunoSEQ multiplex PCR; TCRdb's copy has only in-frame clones and leaves some out. The sample holds 300,000 or so clones, nearly 90% seen once. Specimen: PBMCs or T cells enriched from blood (not recorded which). The receptors stem from a woman in her 50s who had been exposed to COVID-19.

The chain employs TRBV18 and TRBJ1-6; D is unclear. V lost 2 bases and J 3 bases, leaving 8 bases between the germline ends. The CDR3 consists of 15 residues. CDR1 is KGHSH and CDR2 is LQKENI in the germline V gene. The CDR3 loop is CASSPETHYNSPLHF. CDR3 nucleotide sequence: TGTGCCAGCTCACCAGAGACACACTATAATTCACCCCTCCACTTT.

V gene TRBV4-2 combines with J gene TRBJ1-1, with D unclear. The V end was cut by 4 bases, the J end by 2 bases, with 17 bases between. Germline CDR1 and CDR2: LGHNA and YNFKEQ. This CDR3 is built from 16 residues. CDR3 DNA sequence: TGTGCCAGCAGCCCAGAGGTTAGAGGGAAAAACACTGAAGCTTTCTTT. Translated: CASSPEVRGKNTEAFF.

Note on this clone: At one of its ends the junction is not consistent with the germline gene, which may arise from a read error. This sequence joins TRBV28 and TRBJ2-2, with TRBD1 matching 11 bases. CDR1 and CDR2 (germline): MDHEN, SYDVKM. This CDR3 comprises 11 residues. CDR3 in DNA: TGTGCCAGCAGGGGACAGGGGGGGCTGTTTTTT. Residues: CASRGQGGLFF.

The chain carries TRBV7-8 and TRBJ1-5; 10 bases map to TRBD1. The V gene's germline CDR1 is SGHVS and CDR2 FQNEAQ. The V and J ends lost 7 bases and 4 bases, in that order; junction bases with no gene match: 4. CDR3 size: 14 residues. CDR3 in amino acids: CASMMGQGNQPQHF. In nucleotides, the CDR3 is TGTGCCAGCATGATGGGACAGGGGAATCAGCCCCAGCATTTT.

The genes are TRBV6-5 and TRBJ1-2; D possibly corresponds to TRBD1 (6 bases). V lost 2 bases, J lost 4 bases, and 11 bases lay in between. There are 14 residues in the CDR3. Germline CDR1 MNHEY, CDR2 SVGAGI. The CDR3 nucleotides are TGTGCCAGCAGTTACAACCAGGGGAGCTATGGCTACACCTTC. Amino acids: CASSYNQGSYGYTF.

This sequence joins TRBV28 and TRBJ2-7; TRBD2 might be the D (6 bases). The CDR3 runs 14 residues. Deletions cut 3 bases from V and 6 bases from J, with 15 bases between. Germline V CDR1 and CDR2: MDHEN, SYDVKM. The CDR3 DNA sequence: TGTGCCAGCAGTTTGCATGCGGAGGGGTCCGAGCAGTACTTC. Protein: CASSLHAEGSEQYF. The whole variable domain, remainder taken from reference TRBV28 and TRBJ2-7, is DVKVTQSSRYLVKRTGEKVFLECVQDMDHENMFWYRQDPGLGLRLIYFSYDVKMKEKGDIPEGYSVSREKKERFSLILESASTNQTSMYLCASSLHAEGSEQYFGPGTRLTVT.

The chain has TRBV2 and TRBJ1-1; no clear D. The CDR3 is made up of 13 amino acids. V was shortened by 4 bases and J by 10 bases, with 16 bases between the two germline ends. CDR1 and CDR2 (germline): SNHLY, FYNNEI. CDR3 sequence (DNA): TGTGCCAGCAGTGGATTAGGCAGTTCGGGAGCTTTCTTT. This sequence encodes CASSGLGSSGAFF.

V is TRBV19 and J is TRBJ1-2; 9 bases map to TRBD1. CDR1 and CDR2 from the germline V gene are LNHDA and SQIVND (reference sequence). Unmatched junction bases numbered 7, after V lost 1 base and J lost 4 bases. The CDR3 contains 16 residues. The CDR3 region is CASSIAQQGAGYGYTF. In DNA, the CDR3 is TGTGCCAGTAGTATAGCCCAACAGGGGGCAGGCTATGGCTACACCTTC. Full variable domain (remainder filled in from reference TRBV19 and TRBJ1-2): DGGITQSPKYLFRKEGQNVTLSCEQNLNHDAMYWYRQDPGQGLRLIYYSQIVNDFQKGDIAEGYSVSREKKESFPLTVTSAQKNPTAFYLCASSIAQQGAGYGYTFGSGTRLTVV.

V is TRBV19 and J is TRBJ1-6; TRBD1 is a possible D gene (6 bases). Germline CDR1 and CDR2: LNHDA and SQIVND (reference sequence). The CDR3 has 14 residues. Trimming took 6 bases from V and 5 from J, leaving 11 bases between them. The CDR3, as DNA: TGTGCCAGTAGCTATGGACAGAATAATTCACCCCTCCACTTT. The encoded protein is CASSYGQNNSPLHF.

This chain links TRBV19 with TRBJ2-7; 12 bases align to TRBD2. V was pared by 4 bases and J by 3 bases, with 10 bases of the junction left unmatched. The CDR3 length is 17 residues. The germline CDR1 and CDR2 sequences are LNHDA and SQIVND (reference sequence). This CDR3 is CASSRLRTSGMSYEQYF. The CDR3 DNA reads TGTGCCAGTAGTAGGTTAAGGACTAGCGGGATGAGCTACGAGCAGTACTTC.

The chain has TRBV30 and TRBJ1-1; weak D call: TRBD1 (5 bases). Germline V gene data show CDR1 as GTSNPN and CDR2 as SVGIG (reference sequence). V was trimmed by 6 bases and J by 9 bases, leaving 11 bases between them. This CDR3 is 10 amino acids long. The CDR3 coding sequence is TGTGCCTGTCAACAGGTGCAAGCTTTCTTT. This encodes CACQQVQAFF.

This clone has a handful of counts. V is TRBV5-6 and J is TRBJ2-7; 11 bases are shared with TRBD2. The CDR3 consists of 18 residues. With 4 bases clipped from V and 4 bases from J, the junction kept 16 bases outside the gene matches. The germline V gene encodes CDR1 SGHDT and CDR2 YYEEEE. Here the CDR3 DNA reads TGTGCCAGCAGCCCCATATACTCACTAGCGGGGGACCCTTACGAGCAGTACTTC. Residues: CASSPIYSLAGDPYEQYF.

The chain recombines TRBV19 with TRBJ2-1; 11 bases fit TRBD2. The germline CDR1 and CDR2 sequences are LNHDA and SQIVND (reference sequence). V dropped 10 bases and J dropped 9; count of bases not matched to a gene: 11. The CDR3 length is 14 residues. CDR3 DNA sequence: TGTGCCACTAAAATAGCGGGGGGGCGCGGTGAGCAGTTCTTC. It encodes CATKIAGGRGEQFF.

V and J are TRBV6-5 and TRBJ1-4; 7 bases are shared with TRBD1. Germline lookup yields CDR1 MNHEY and CDR2 SVGAGI. V lost 5 bases, J lost 5 bases, and 8 bases stayed unmatched. CDR3 length equals 15 residues. As DNA, the CDR3 is TGTGCCAGCAGTCCCGGGGACAGAAGGAATGAAAAACTGTTTTTT. Translated: CASSPGDRRNEKLFF.

The rearrangement links TRBV19 to TRBJ1-6; 8 bases are shared with TRBD1. This CDR3 region has 15 residues. The V and J ends lost 5 bases and 6 bases, in that order; junction bases with no gene match: 6. Germline V lookup: CDR1 LNHDA, CDR2 SQIVND (reference sequence). The CDR3: CASSVPGTGNSPLHF. CDR3 bases: TGTGCCAGTAGTGTACCCGGGACAGGTAATTCACCCCTCCACTTT. The full variable domain, rest sourced from reference TRBV19 and TRBJ1-6, is DGGITQSPKYLFRKEGQNVTLSCEQNLNHDAMYWYRQDPGQGLRLIYYSQIVNDFQKGDIAEGYSVSREKKESFPLTVTSAQKNPTAFYLCASSVPGTGNSPLHFGNGTRLTVT.

About this clone itself: The germline gene is not matched at one end of the junction; a read error may be the cause. The genes are TRBV3-1 (or the pseudogene TRBV3-2) and TRBJ2-1; the match to TRBD2 covers 9 bases. In germline, CDR1 is LGHDT, CDR2 YNNKEL (reference sequence). The CDR3 has 18 residues. The chain's CDR3 is CANSQDGTSLSSYNEQFF. The CDR3, as DNA: TGTGCCAACAGCCAAGATGGGACTAGCCTTTCCTCCTACAATGAGCAGTTCTTC.

The genes are TRBV6-1 and TRBJ2-1; 8 nucleotides agree with TRBD2. The CDR3 extends over 16 amino acids. The germline V gene has CDR1 MNHNS and CDR2 SASEGT. V gave up 1 base and J gave up 4 bases; unmatched junction bases: 6. The CDR3 DNA sequence: TGTGCCAGCAGTGAAGTCCCCGGGGGGGATTACAATGAGCAGTTCTTC. This encodes CASSEVPGGDYNEQFF.

The V and J genes are TRBV6-5 and TRBJ2-3; D possibly corresponds to TRBD1 (5 bases). CDR1 is MNHEY and CDR2 is SVGAGI in the germline V gene. The CDR3 covers 14 residues. The V end lost 6 bases, the J end lost 1 base, and 11 bases lay between the germline ends. The CDR3 region is CASRYIQGTDTQYF. Written as DNA, the CDR3 is TGTGCCAGCAGGTATATACAGGGCACAGATACGCAGTATTTT.

The chain has TRBV6-5 and TRBJ2-7; D is perhaps TRBD1 (5 bases). Germline-derived CDR1 and CDR2 are MNHEY and SVGAGI. Trimming removed 4 bases from V and 2 bases from J, with 12 bases in between. The CDR3 loop spans 14 amino acids. CDR3 sequence reads: CASSWQGGTYEQYF. CDR3 coding DNA: TGTGCCAGCAGTTGGCAGGGTGGGACCTACGAGCAGTACTTC.

About this clone itself: The same CDR3 also results from other DNA sequences found in this sample. This chain connects TRBV7-9 to TRBJ1-1; possibly TRBD1 for D (6 bases). Germline-derived CDR1 and CDR2 are SEHNR and FQNEAQ (reference sequence). The germline V and J ends were trimmed by 6 bases and 1 base, with 9 bases remaining between them. This CDR3 comprises 13 residues. As DNA, the CDR3 is TGTGCCAGCAGTCCACAGGGGAACACTGAAGCTTTCTTT. Its protein is CASSPQGNTEAFF.

The CDR3 nucleotides are TGTGCCAGCAGTTCATTACGGCAAACAGGGCTAGTAACTGAAGCTTTCTTT. It specifies CASSSLRQTGLVTEAFF. The chain combines TRBV27 with TRBJ1-1, with D tentatively TRBD1 (6 bases). Trimming stripped 4 bases from V and 5 bases from J, with 23 bases between. The CDR3 is 17 residues long. Germline CDR1 reads MNHEY; CDR2 reads SMNVEV (reference sequence).

This sequence joins TRBV5-4 and TRBJ2-1; D may be TRBD2 (6 bases). Germline CDR1 reads SGHNT; CDR2 reads YYREEE (reference sequence). The CDR3 totals 13 residues. Trimming left V 1 base short and J 10 bases short, with 12 bases between. The CDR3 sequence is CASSLLGGDEQFF. CDR3 in DNA: TGTGCCAGCAGCTTGCTCGGGGGAGACGAGCAGTTCTTC.

V usage is TRBV3-1 (or the pseudogene TRBV3-2) and J usage is TRBJ1-1; D possibly corresponds to TRBD1 (5 bases). This CDR3 has 15 amino acids. V shed 1 base and J shed 2 bases, with 11 bases lying between them. Per the germline V gene, CDR1 is LGHDT and CDR2 is YNNKEL (reference sequence). The CDR3 sequence is CASSQVGGINTEAFF. CDR3 nucleotides: TGTGCCAGCAGCCAAGTCGGGGGAATTAACACTGAAGCTTTCTTT.

The genes are TRBV10-1 and TRBJ1-4; 8 nucleotides line up with TRBD1. The V segment lost 7 bases and the J segment 6 bases; nucleotides outside the gene matches: 1. Germline lookup yields CDR1 WNHNN and CDR2 SYGVQD (reference sequence). The length of the CDR3 is 12 residues. The CDR3, as DNA: TGCGCCAGCAACAGGGGGGATGAAAAACTGTTTTTT. This gives the protein CASNRGDEKLFF.

The chain uses TRBV7-2 and TRBJ2-2, with a tentative D call TRBD1 (6 bases). Between the trimmed V and J ends, which lost 11 bases and 0 bases, there was a span of 10 bases. The CDR3 is 13 residues long. In germline, CDR1 is SGHTA, CDR2 FQGNSA. The DNA for the CDR3 is TGTGCCGGGGGCCGTCCGAACACCGGGGAGCTGTTTTTT. It specifies CAGGRPNTGELFF.